This T cell receptor beta chain was profiled in a study of blood T cell repertoires in COVID-19 (dated by TCRdb to the early 2020s). Some background on the complete study: Collaborator samples came from the United States, Italy and Spain and covered acute and convalescent phases of COVID-19. The prospective study material was composed of cDNA or gDNA derived from T cells, B-cell-depleted T cells, or PBMCs. Deeply sampled blood TCRbeta repertoires from subjects exposed to, actively infected with, or recovered from COVID-19 were included in the dataset. The repertoires were released in a freely available public database intended as a resource for research on the immune response to SARS-CoV-2. The samples were drawn from two sources: the first 160 participants of the ongoing ImmuneRACE study, and approximately 1,300 subjects contributed by 6 global collaborators. The sample metadata nearly always contained a de-identified subject ID, COVID-19 status, age in years and sex. Where available, HLA class I and class II types were obtained from metadata supplied by the sample provider rather than from assay-based typing.

The immunoSEQ Assay, a bias-controlled multiplex PCR, was used to amplify TCRbeta CDR3 regions from genomic DNA. In the authors' own workflow: The number of nucleated cells in each sample was estimated by amplification of reference gene primers within the assay. To quantify the absolute abundance of each unique TCRbeta CDR3 rearrangement, sequence reads were collapsed and filtered. For each sample, productive Simpson clonality was calculated as the square root of Simpson's diversity index across productive rearrangements. This immuneACCESS table, as held by TCRdb, lists in-frame sequences with V and J called but not all clones. Of the missing ones, under half trace to an unresolved V gene in checked studies; the others have no known cause. V and J calls and clone size come straight from that table; D and trimming were deduced from the DNA. This sample gives approximately 140,000 clones in total; approximately 86% of them show up just once. The leading ten clones occupy 1.5% of the sample.

The collaborating institutions used their own protocols to collect whole blood in K2EDTA tubes. For TCRbeta analysis, collaborators shipped samples as frozen whole blood, isolated PBMCs, or DNA extracted from either of those sample types. For this chain, trimming is 4 bases at the V end and 2 bases at the J end, and the number of junction bases without a gene match is 5. The CDR3 goes from the cysteine to the phenylalanine over 14 residues. Only the CDR3 portion is preserved as DNA: 42 bases, with reading frame beginning at the first base. As encoded in the germline V gene, CDR1 is SGHRS while CDR2 is YFSETQ. Findings and caveats that apply to the study as a whole: How much clinical and demographic metadata was included differed by source and by participant, and the metadata was provided uncurated.

Details on this clone: What this receptor recognizes is not known. No base qualities exist here, and no much larger clone lies one base off it.

The sequence came from a woman in her sixties with acute or convalescent COVID-19. The source material was peripheral blood. The chain is made from TRBV5-1 and TRBJ2-7, and 8 junction bases match TRBD2. The DNA is as follows: TGCGCCAGCAGCCCCTCGACTAGCGCCTACGAGCAGTACTTC. It translates as CASSPSTSAYEQYF.